The 19 T cell receptor beta chains given below trace back to one sample, sequenced in a study of cytomegalovirus exposure and HLA in healthy donors. 13 Jbeta primers and 60 Vbeta primers were used for the PCR. Data came from immunoSEQ multiplex PCR; TCRdb stores just in-frame clones and leaves some out. The sample lists roughly 250,000 clones, approximately 80% seen once, with less than 0.4% in the top ten. Sequencing used PBMCs. These receptor sequences come from a girl aged 2 to 9 in good health and CMV-seronegative.

This chain connects TRBV6-4 to TRBJ2-2; tentative D call: TRBD2 (5 bases). Germline values: CDR1 MRHNA, CDR2 SNTAGT. The ends were cut back, 4 bases at V and 7 bases at J, with 13 bases in the middle. The length of the CDR3 is 14 residues. The CDR3 region has the DNA TGTGCCAGCAGTGGACGGATGGGGAGCGGGGAGCTGTTTTTT. This codes for CASSGRMGSGELFF.

This clone was detected only once. The chain couples TRBV7-9 to TRBJ2-5, with 10 nucleotides matching TRBD1. Germline-derived CDR1 and CDR2 are SEHNR and FQNEAQ (reference sequence). The CDR3 runs to 15 residues. The J segment lost 2 bases and the V segment lost 5 bases, leaving 5 bases of the junction unmatched. The CDR3 DNA follows: TGTGCCAGCAGCCCACGGGGACAGGGGCAAGAGACCCAGTACTTC. Translated: CASSPRGQGQETQYF.

This clone showed up just a few times. The rearrangement links TRBV28 to TRBJ1-6; D might be TRBD1 (5 bases). The CDR3 runs to 16 residues. Germline V gene sequence: CDR1 MDHEN, CDR2 SYDVKM. Trimming shortened V by 7 bases and J by 6 bases, and 19 bases separated the two germline ends. The DNA for the CDR3 is TGTGCCAGCACCCTAGGGGTGGCCTCCGGTAATTCACCCCTCCACTTT. Protein sequence: CASTLGVASGNSPLHF.

This clone was detected a few times. The chain carries TRBV10-3 and TRBJ2-2; possible D gene TRBD1, 5 bases. Germline CDR1 and CDR2: ENHRY and SYGVKD. With 8 bases removed from V and 2 bases from J, the gap between germline ends came to 12 bases. The CDR3 runs to 14 residues. The CDR3 protein is CAIEWGSNTGELFF. The CDR3 DNA sequence: TGTGCCATCGAGTGGGGCAGCAACACCGGGGAGCTGTTTTTT.

This rearrangement joins TRBV9 to TRBJ2-1, with 8 bases identical to TRBD2. The CDR3 length is 14 residues. With V trimmed by 3 bases and J by 6 bases, 5 bases remained unmatched. The germline V gene encodes CDR1 SGDLS and CDR2 YYNGEE. This CDR3 is CASSAPAGANEQFF. CDR3 coding DNA: TGTGCCAGCAGCGCGCCAGCGGGAGCCAATGAGCAGTTCTTC.

V is TRBV11-2 and J is TRBJ1-1; D remains ambiguous. This CDR3 spans 13 amino acids. From germline, CDR1 is SGHAT and CDR2 FQNNGV. V lost 1 base to trimming and J lost 9 bases, with 12 bases between them. The CDR3 DNA sequence: TGTGCCAGCAGCTTAGTAACTGGCAGGAAAGCTTTCTTT. It specifies CASSLVTGRKAFF.

The gene calls are TRBV5-1 and TRBJ2-2, with a possible D match to TRBD1 (5 bases). The CDR3 has 15 amino acids. Trimming left V 0 bases short and J 6 bases short, with 12 bases between. Germline CDR1 is SGHRS and CDR2 is YFSETQ. The CDR3 DNA reads as TGCGCCAGCAGCTTGGGACAGAGTGACGCCGGGGAGCTGTTTTTT. Protein product: CASSLGQSDAGELFF. Full variable domain (rest looked up from reference TRBV5-1 and TRBJ2-2): KAGVTQTPRYLIKTRGQQVTLSCSPISGHRSVSWYQQTPGQGLQFLFEYFSETQRNKGNFPGRFSGRQFSNSRSEMNVSTLELGDSALYLCASSLGQSDAGELFFGEGSRLTVL.

The rearrangement joins TRBV6-5 to TRBJ2-7; 9 bases map to TRBD1. V lost 0 bases, J lost 5 bases, and 5 bases stayed unmatched. The CDR3 covers 15 residues. Germline CDR1 MNHEY, CDR2 SVGAGI. Here the CDR3 DNA reads TGTGCCAGCAGTTACTCTGGGACAGGGCCCAACGAGCAGTACTTC. Translating it yields CASSYSGTGPNEQYF.

The V call is TRBV29-1, the J call TRBJ2-3; the D gene is possibly TRBD2 (6 bases). The V gene's germline CDR1 is SQVTM and CDR2 ANQGSEA. The CDR3 runs 13 residues. The V end was cut by 3 bases, the J end by 3 bases, with 10 bases between. CDR3 protein: CSVDVLATDTQYF. In DNA, the CDR3 is TGCAGCGTTGATGTTCTAGCGACAGATACGCAGTATTTT.

The rearrangement uses TRBV7-8 and TRBJ2-3, with D possibly TRBD2 on 5 matching bases. The V end was cut by 2 bases, the J end by 6 bases, with 18 bases between. Germline V gene sequence: CDR1 SGHVS, CDR2 FQNEAQ. CDR3 length: 16 amino acids. The CDR3 loop reads CASSLNRGSGSDTQYF. CDR3 DNA sequence: TGTGCCAGCAGCTTAAATAGAGGGTCGGGGTCCGATACGCAGTATTTT.

The CDR3 sequence is CASSVGAYRITDTQYF. The CDR3 DNA follows: TGTGCCAGCAGCGTAGGGGCTTATCGTATCACAGATACGCAGTATTTT. V usage is TRBV9 and J usage is TRBJ2-3; D call uncertain. This CDR3 comprises 16 residues. Deletions cut 0 bases from V and 2 bases from J, with 13 bases between. Germline V lookup: CDR1 SGDLS, CDR2 YYNGEE.

This rearrangement joins TRBV5-1 to TRBJ2-5; the D gene is possibly TRBD2 (5 bases). The CDR3 is 14 residues long. The germline V gene has CDR1 SGHRS and CDR2 YFSETQ. Trimming removed 4 bases at V and 5 bases at J, with 15 bases between. The CDR3 is CASSLEAPRETQYF. DNA of the CDR3: TGCGCCAGCAGCCTGGAGGCACCGCGGGAGACCCAGTACTTC.

The genes are TRBV28 and TRBJ1-4; 7 positions agree with TRBD1. Germline trimming cut 6 bases from V and 6 bases from J; bases unmatched to any gene: 4. Germline values: CDR1 MDHEN, CDR2 SYDVKM. This CDR3 has 13 amino acids. The CDR3 DNA follows: TGTGCCAGCAGCGGGACAGTCGATGAAAAACTGTTTTTT. Translating gives CASSGTVDEKLFF.

The chain carries TRBV28 and TRBJ2-5; D not certain. Germline lookup yields CDR1 MDHEN and CDR2 SYDVKM. The CDR3 has 13 amino acids. Between the trimmed V and J ends, which lost 6 bases and 3 bases, there was a span of 11 bases. The CDR3 protein is CASRNSLKETQYF. Written as DNA, the CDR3 is TGTGCCAGCAGGAACAGTTTAAAAGAGACCCAGTACTTC.

The genes are TRBV27 and TRBJ2-7; 11 bases line up with TRBD2. The V and J ends lost 1 base and 2 bases, in that order; junction bases with no gene match: 1. The germline CDR1 and CDR2 sequences are MNHEY and SMNVEV (reference sequence). The CDR3 spans 15 residues. CDR3 protein: CASSLFSGGAYEQYF. The CDR3 region has the DNA TGTGCCAGCAGTTTATTTAGCGGGGGGGCCTACGAGCAGTACTTC.

V gene TRBV6-1 combines with J gene TRBJ1-1; 10 positions match TRBD1. The trim removed 7 bases at V and 3 bases at J, leaving 5 bases unmatched. The CDR3 has 14 amino acids. Germline lookup yields CDR1 MNHNS and CDR2 SASEGT. The CDR3 sequence is CASTPGQGHTEAFF. The CDR3 DNA sequence: TGTGCCAGCACTCCGGGACAGGGGCACACTGAAGCTTTCTTT.

For this clone: Other DNA sequences within the sample encode an identical CDR3. The CDR3, as DNA: TGCAGTGCTAGCGAGGCCTACGAGCAGTACTTC. Translation: CSASEAYEQYF. The rearrangement links TRBV20-1 to TRBJ2-7, with D uncertain. The CDR3 consists of 11 residues. Trimming shortened V by 3 bases and J by 2 bases, and 5 bases separated the two germline ends. The germline V gene has CDR1 DFQATT and CDR2 SNEGSKA (reference sequence).

This clone was seen a single time. The genes are TRBV30 and TRBJ1-1; D not certain. Trimming shortened V by 4 bases and J by 2 bases, and 14 bases separated the two germline ends. Germline CDR1 reads GTSNPN; CDR2 reads SVGIG (reference sequence). The CDR3 has 14 residues. Here the CDR3 DNA reads TGTGCCTGGATCGGGAGACGTACAAACACTGAAGCTTTCTTT. The encoded protein is CAWIGRRTNTEAFF.

The chain uses TRBV28 and TRBJ2-2; D possibly corresponds to TRBD2 (6 bases). V dropped 3 bases and J dropped 1 base, with 9 bases sitting between them. CDR1 and CDR2 (germline): MDHEN, SYDVKM. There are 15 residues in the CDR3. CDR3 sequence (DNA): TGTGCCAGCAGTTTGGCGGGGTTGAACACCGGGGAGCTGTTTTTT. Encoded protein: CASSLAGLNTGELFF.